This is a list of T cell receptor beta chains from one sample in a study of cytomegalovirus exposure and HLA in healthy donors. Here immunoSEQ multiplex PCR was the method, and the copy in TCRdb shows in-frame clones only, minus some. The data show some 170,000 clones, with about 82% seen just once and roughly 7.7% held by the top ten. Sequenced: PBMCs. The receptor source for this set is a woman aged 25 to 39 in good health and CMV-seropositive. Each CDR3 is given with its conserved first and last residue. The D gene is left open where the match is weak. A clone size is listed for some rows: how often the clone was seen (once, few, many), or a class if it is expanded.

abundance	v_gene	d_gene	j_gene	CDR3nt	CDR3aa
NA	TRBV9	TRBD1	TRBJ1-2	TGTGCCAGCAGCGTAGATCCGCGCGGGACAGCCAACTATGGCTACACCTTC	CASSVDPRGTANYGYTF
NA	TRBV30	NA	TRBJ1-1	TGTGCCCAACCTGCAACAGACCCGAATAAGGACAGAAAAGCTTTCTTT	CAQPATDPNKDRKAFF
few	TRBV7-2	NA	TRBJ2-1	TGTGCCAGCAGCCCTCTCAACGTAGGCAGGGGACGTGATGAGCAGTTCTTC	CASSPLNVGRGRDEQFF
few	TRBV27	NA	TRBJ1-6	TGTGCCAGCAGTTTATTCGGGGAAAATTCACCCCTCCACTTT	CASSLFGENSPLHF
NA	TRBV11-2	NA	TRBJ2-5	TGTGCCAGCAGCCCGACAGGACCGGGGGAGACCCAGTACTTC	CASSPTGPGETQYF
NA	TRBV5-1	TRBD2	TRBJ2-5	TGCGCCAGCAGCCCGGGGGGGGCAGAAGAGACCCAGTACTTC	CASSPGGAEETQYF
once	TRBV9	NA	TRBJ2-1	TGTGCCAGCAGCTCAAATGGGGAAGGGGGGGGCCCTGAGCAGTTCTTC	CASSSNGEGGGPEQFF
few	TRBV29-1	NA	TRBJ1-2	TGCAGCGTTGCGGGGAATAACTATGGCTACACCTTC	CSVAGNNYGYTF
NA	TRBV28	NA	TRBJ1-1	TGTGCCAGCAGCCTGAGGGGGGGAGACACTGAAGCTTTCTTT	CASSLRGGDTEAFF
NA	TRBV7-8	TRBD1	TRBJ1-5	TGTGCCAGCAGCTTCGGGACAGGGGGTAACCAGCCCCAGCATTTT	CASSFGTGGNQPQHF
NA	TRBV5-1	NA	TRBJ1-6	TGCGCCAGCAGCCGGGGGTCCGGCGCCGATAATTCACCCCTCCACTTT	CASSRGSGADNSPLHF
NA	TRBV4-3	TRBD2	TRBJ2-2	TGCGCCAGCACCCGATTGATAGCGGGGGGAGGGACCGGGGAGCTGTTTTTT	CASTRLIAGGGTGELFF
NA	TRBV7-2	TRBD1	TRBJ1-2	TGTGCCAGCAGCTGGGACAGCCAGTCGTCTGGCTACACCTTC	CASSWDSQSSGYTF
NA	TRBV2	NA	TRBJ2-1	TGTGCCAGCAGGAAGAACAGGGATCCCTACAATGAGCAGTTCTTC	CASRKNRDPYNEQFF
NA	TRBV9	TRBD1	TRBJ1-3	TGTGCCAGCAGCAGGGACAGGGGGACTGGAAACACCATATATTTT	CASSRDRGTGNTIYF
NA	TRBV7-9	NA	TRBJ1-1	TGTTCCAGCAGCTTAGTAACTGGACAGTGGGAAGCTTTCTTT	CSSSLVTGQWEAFF
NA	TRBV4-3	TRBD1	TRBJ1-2	TGCGCCAGCAGCCAAGCTCGGACAGGGGGCAATTATGGCTACACCTTC	CASSQARTGGNYGYTF
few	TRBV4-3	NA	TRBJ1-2	TGCGCCAGCAGCCAAGATCGGAGACTTTACCACTACACCTTC	CASSQDRRLYHYTF
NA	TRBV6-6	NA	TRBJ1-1	TGTGCCAGCAGAAGTGGGAGGGATGGGACTGAAGCTTTCTTT	CASRSGRDGTEAFF
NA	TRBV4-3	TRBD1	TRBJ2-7	TGCGCCAGCAGCCAAGGGACAGGGGCGAGGTACGAGCAGTACTTC	CASSQGTGARYEQYF
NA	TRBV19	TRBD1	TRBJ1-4	TGTGCCAGTAGTGACAGGGGGCCCTCAACTAATGAAAAACTGTTTTTT	CASSDRGPSTNEKLFF
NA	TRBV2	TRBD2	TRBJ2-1	TGTGCCAGCAGTGTCAAGCGGGGGGGTTCCTACAATGAGCAGTTCTTC	CASSVKRGGSYNEQFF
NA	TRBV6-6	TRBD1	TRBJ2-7	TGTGCCAGCAGTGCCTCCGGGACAGGGCTATACGAGCAGTACTTC	CASSASGTGLYEQYF
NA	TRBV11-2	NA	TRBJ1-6	TGTGCCAGCAGCTTAGAGTGGCAGGCTAATTCACCCCTCCACTTT	CASSLEWQANSPLHF
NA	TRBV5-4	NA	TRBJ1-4	TGTGCCAGCAGCTCAGAATATGCAACTAATGAAAAACTGTTTTTT	CASSSEYATNEKLFF
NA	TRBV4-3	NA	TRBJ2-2	TGCGCCAGCAGCCAAGATCTCTGGGGGGTCGGGGAGCTGTTTTTT	CASSQDLWGVGELFF
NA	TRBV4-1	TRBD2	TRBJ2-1	TGCGCCAGCAGCCTGAGGCCGGCTAGCGGGGGGTTAAATGAGCAGTTCTTC	CASSLRPASGGLNEQFF
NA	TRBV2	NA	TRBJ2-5	TGTGCCAGCAGTGAGGGGCTCTTTCAAGAGACCCAGTACTTC	CASSEGLFQETQYF
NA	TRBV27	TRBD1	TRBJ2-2	TGTGCCAGCAGTGCGGACAGGGAAACCGGGGAGCTGTTTTTT	CASSADRETGELFF
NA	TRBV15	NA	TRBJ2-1	TGTGCCACCAGCAGAGAGGGGGGTGGGGAGCAGTTCTTC	CATSREGGGEQFF
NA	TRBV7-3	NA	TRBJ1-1	TGTGCCAGCAGCCCAGGTCGGAACACTGAAGCTTTCTTT	CASSPGRNTEAFF
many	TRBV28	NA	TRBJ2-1	TGTGCCAGCAGTTTCGCTCGGACTAATGAGCAGTTCTTC	CASSFARTNEQFF
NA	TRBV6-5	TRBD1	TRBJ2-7	TGTGCCAGCAGCTCTCCGGGACAGGGAACCTACGAGCAGTACTTC	CASSSPGQGTYEQYF
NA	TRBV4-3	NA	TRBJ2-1	TGCGCCAGCAGCCAAGGACAGGCGGGGGACAATGAGCAGTTCTTC	CASSQGQAGDNEQFF
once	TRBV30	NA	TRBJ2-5	TGTGCCTGGAGTGACAAAGAGACCCAGTACTTC	CAWSDKETQYF
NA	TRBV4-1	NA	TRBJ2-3	TGCGCCAGCAGCCAAGGCCCAGGCAGGGGAGGCACAGATACGCAGTATTTT	CASSQGPGRGGTDTQYF
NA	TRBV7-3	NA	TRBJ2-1	TGTGCCAGCAGCCCCCAGGGGATGTACAATGAGCAGTTCTTC	CASSPQGMYNEQFF
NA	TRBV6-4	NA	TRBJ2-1	TGTGCCAGCAGTGAGGAGAATAGCGGTGAGCAGTTCTTC	CASSEENSGEQFF
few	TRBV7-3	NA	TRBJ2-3	TGTGCCAGCAGCTTAAATGAGGGTAGCACAGATACGCAGTATTTT	CASSLNEGSTDTQYF
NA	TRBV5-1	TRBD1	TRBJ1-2	TGCGCCAGCAGCCAGGGGACAGGGCGTAACTATGGCTACACCTTC	CASSQGTGRNYGYTF